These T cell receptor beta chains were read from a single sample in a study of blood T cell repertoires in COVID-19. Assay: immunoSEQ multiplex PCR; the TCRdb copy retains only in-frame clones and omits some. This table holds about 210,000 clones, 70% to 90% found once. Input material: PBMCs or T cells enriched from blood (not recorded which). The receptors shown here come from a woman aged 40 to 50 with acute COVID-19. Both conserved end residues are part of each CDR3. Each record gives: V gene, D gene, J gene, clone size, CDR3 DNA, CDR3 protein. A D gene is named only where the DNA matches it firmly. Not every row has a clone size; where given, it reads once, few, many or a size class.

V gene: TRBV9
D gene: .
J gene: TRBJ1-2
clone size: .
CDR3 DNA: TGTGCCAGCAGCCCGCGGACAGCCTATGGCTACACCTTC
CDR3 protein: CASSPRTAYGYTF

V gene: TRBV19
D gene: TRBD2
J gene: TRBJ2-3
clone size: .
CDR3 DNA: TGTGCCAGTACCCCTCTGGGACTAGCGGGAAAGGTAGATACGCAGTATTTT
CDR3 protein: CASTPLGLAGKVDTQYF

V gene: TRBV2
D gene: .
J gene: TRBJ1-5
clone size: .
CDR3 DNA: TGTGCCAGCAGTCTCGGTCAGGGGTCGGTCTATCAGCCCCAGCATTTT
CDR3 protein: CASSLGQGSVYQPQHF

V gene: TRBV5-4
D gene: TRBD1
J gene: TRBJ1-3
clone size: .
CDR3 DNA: TGTGCCAGCAGCTTGGCCGGGACAGGAGGAAACACCATATATTTT
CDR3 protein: CASSLAGTGGNTIYF

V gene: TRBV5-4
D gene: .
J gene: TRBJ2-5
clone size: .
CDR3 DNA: TGTGCCAGCAGTCCGGTCGGAGGACCTCAAGAGACCCAGTACTTC
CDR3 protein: CASSPVGGPQETQYF

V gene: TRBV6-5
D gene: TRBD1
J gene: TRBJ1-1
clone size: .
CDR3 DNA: TGTGCCAGCAGTCCAAACAGGGGGCGGAACACTGAAGCTTTCTTT
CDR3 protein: CASSPNRGRNTEAFF

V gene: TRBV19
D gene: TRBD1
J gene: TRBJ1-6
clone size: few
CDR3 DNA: TGTGCCAGTAACCCGGACAGGAGTCGTTCACCCCTCCACTTT
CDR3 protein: CASNPDRSRSPLHF

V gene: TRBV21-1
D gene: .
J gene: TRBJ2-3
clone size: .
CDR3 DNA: TGTGCCAGCAACCGGGGGAGCGGGAGTACAGATACGCAGTATTTT
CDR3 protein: CASNRGSGSTDTQYF

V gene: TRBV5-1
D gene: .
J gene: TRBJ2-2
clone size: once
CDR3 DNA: TGCGCCAGCAGCCCGAGGCAGACCGGGGAGCTGTTTTTT
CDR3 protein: CASSPRQTGELFF

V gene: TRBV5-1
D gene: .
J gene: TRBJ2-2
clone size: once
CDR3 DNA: TGCGCCAGCAGCGCAAATAAGGGGCGGTCGGGGGAGCTGTTTTTT
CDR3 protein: CASSANKGRSGELFF

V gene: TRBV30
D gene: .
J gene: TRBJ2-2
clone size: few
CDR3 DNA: TGTGCCTGGAACATCGAGTACGGGAGATCCAACACCGGGGAGCTGTTTTTT
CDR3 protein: CAWNIEYGRSNTGELFF

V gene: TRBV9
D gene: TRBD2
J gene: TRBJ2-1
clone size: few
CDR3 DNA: TGTGCCAGCAGCTATGGACTAGCGGGACCGAATGAGCAGTTCTTC
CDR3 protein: CASSYGLAGPNEQFF

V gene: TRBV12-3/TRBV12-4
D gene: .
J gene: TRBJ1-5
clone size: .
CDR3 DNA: TGTGCCAGCATTGGCACGAAGCAGCCCCAGCATTTT
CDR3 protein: CASIGTKQPQHF